This T cell receptor beta chain derives from a study of CD8+ T cells in alopecia areata. RNA extraction was followed by reverse transcription into cDNA, which acted as the sequencing template. Assay used: immunoSEQ multiplex PCR; TCRdb lists only in-frame clones, some missing. The sample consists of about 150,000 clones, 47% of them appearing once. The receptor was derived from a human donor with alopecia areata. Sequencing used CD4+ T cells sorted from blood.

The CDR3 DNA reads TGCGCCAGCAGCGAGGTCAACTATGGCTACACCTTC. This gives the protein CASSEVNYGYTF. The rearrangement joins TRBV5-1 to TRBJ1-2, with no clear D. The CDR3 has 12 amino acids. Trimming pared 4 bases from V and 2 bases from J, leaving 6 bases between. CDR1 is SGHRS and CDR2 is YFSETQ in the germline V gene.